Included here is one TCR beta chain sequence, with context. Its antigen is unknown. This sample stems from a study of T cell clones after liver transplantation. The wider study: In this trial, immunosuppression withdrawal was attempted within 2 years of liver transplant. At least one year of complete immunosuppression withdrawal without enzymes over twice normal defined tolerance.

The germline V and J ends were trimmed by 0 bases and 5 bases, with 8 bases remaining between them. CDR1 and CDR2 from the germline V gene are SGHNT and YYREEE (reference sequence). The CDR3 is 13 residues long. Study-level findings and limits: In a couple of subjects, few donor cells limited the measurable donor-reactive repertoire.

Sorting of unstimulated PBMCs yielded separate CD3+CD4+ and CD3+CD8+ fractions. Repertoires were generated with immunoSEQ multiplex PCR, while TCRdb's copy carries only in-frame clones and drops some. The data show about 74,000 clones, with 80% seen just once and about 0.6% held by the top ten. This specimen was CD4+ T cells from blood, taken before liver transplant. V and J are TRBV5-4 and TRBJ2-5; D may be TRBD2 (6 bases). The sequence was collected from a human donor who received a liver transplant. The CDR3 DNA follows: TGTGCCAGCAGCTTGGGACTAGTTGAGACCCAGTACTTC. Translated: CASSLGLVETQYF.